What follows are 30 T cell receptor beta chains derived from one specimen sequenced in a study of blood T cell repertoires in COVID-19 (dated by TCRdb to the early 2020s). Library preparation employed the immunoSEQ multiplex PCR assay. What TCRdb holds here is the immuneACCESS table cut down to in-frame rearrangements. Part of the clones is not present; checked against another copy, under half of the missing clones reflect an unresolved V gene, and the others are unexplained. The table for this sample lists 330,000 or so clones; 85% to 90% of them were counted only once. The ten largest clones add up to just over 1% of the sample. The sample taken for sequencing was PBMCs or T cells enriched from blood (not recorded which). The origin of the receptors is a woman under 40 who had been exposed to COVID-19.

Concerning this clone: Because the CDR3's place on the DNA is in doubt, the DNA is left out and the CDR3 is given as listed by TCRdb. This chain links TRBV28 with TRBJ2-7; the table names TRBD1, a call not compared with the DNA. The CDR3 spans 15 amino acids, including both terminal residues. Germline assignment: CDR1 MDHEN and CDR2 SYDVKM. This chain's CDR3 is CASSSSGQGAYEQYF.

This sequence joins TRBV10-3 and TRBJ2-3, with TRBD1 matching 7 bases. Trimming cost V 6 bases and J 3 bases; bases outside gene matches: 0. Germline CDR1 reads ENHRY; CDR2 reads SYGVKD. This CDR3 spans 12 amino acids. The CDR3 loop is CAIRDRTDTQYF. CDR3 bases: TGTGCCATCAGGGACAGGACAGATACGCAGTATTTT.

The rearrangement uses TRBV7-2 and TRBJ2-7; 8 bases align to TRBD1. Germline CDR1 reads SGHTA; CDR2 reads FQGNSA. The length of the CDR3 is 15 residues. Trimming at V came to 2 bases and at J to 2 bases, leaving 5 bases not matched to a gene. CDR3: CASSLTPGQAYEQYF. The CDR3 nucleotides read TGTGCCAGCAGCTTAACACCGGGACAGGCCTACGAGCAGTACTTC.

J is TRBJ2-6 and V is TRBV24-1, with D possibly being TRBD2 (5 bases). Trimming removed 6 bases from V and 2 bases from J, with 10 bases in between. Germline-derived CDR1 and CDR2 are KGHDR and SFDVKD. The CDR3 covers 15 residues. As DNA, the CDR3 is TGTGCCACCAGTTTATCCGGGACTGGGGCCAACGTCCTGACTTTC. Amino acid sequence: CATSLSGTGANVLTF.

The table lists this clone with a count of one. This chain joins TRBV13 and TRBJ2-1, with TRBD2 matching over 10 bases. Losses at the gene ends were 3 bases for V and 9 bases for J; bases not matched to a gene: 5. The CDR3 totals 14 residues. The germline CDR1 and CDR2 sequences are PRHDT and FYEKMQ (reference sequence). CDR3 in DNA: TGTGCCAGCAGCTTGCTAGCGGGAGAGGGTGAGCAGTTCTTC. Translation: CASSLLAGEGEQFF.

Details on this clone: The sample carries other DNA sequences with the same CDR3. The gene calls are TRBV10-3 and TRBJ1-1; D unclear. CDR3 length equals 14 residues. Germline CDR1 ENHRY, CDR2 SYGVKD. Trimming left V 3 bases short and J 0 bases short, with 8 bases between. CDR3 residues: CAISDRGLNTEAFF. The CDR3 DNA reads as TGTGCCATCAGTGACCGGGGATTGAACACTGAAGCTTTCTTT.

The gene calls are TRBV3-1 (or the pseudogene TRBV3-2) and TRBJ2-1; TRBD2 matches at 10 bases. Germline V gene sequence: CDR1 LGHDT, CDR2 YNNKEL (reference sequence). This CDR3 comprises 15 residues. V was clipped by 5 bases and J by 4 bases; unmatched bases: 5. The CDR3 coding sequence is TGTGCCAGCAGCGTTGGACTAGCGGCATACAATGAGCAGTTCTTC. It specifies CASSVGLAAYNEQFF.

The chain combines TRBV18 with TRBJ1-1; 7 nucleotides match TRBD1. J gave up 1 base and V 1 base, and 6 bases lay outside the gene matches. In germline, CDR1 is KGHSH, CDR2 LQKENI. The CDR3 is 16 residues long. CDR3 DNA: TGTGCCAGCTCACCACGAGCAGGGGGGTCGAACACTGAAGCTTTCTTT. Translating gives CASSPRAGGSNTEAFF.

This clone was observed a few times. The chain recombines TRBV29-1 with TRBJ1-1; tentatively, D is TRBD1 (6 bases). This CDR3 comprises 16 residues. Germline V gives CDR1 SQVTM, CDR2 ANQGSEA. V lost 0 bases and J 1 base, leaving 15 bases between the germline ends. The CDR3 coding sequence is TGCAGCGTTGAAGATCCTAGTCTCAGGGGGAACACTGAAGCTTTCTTT. Residues: CSVEDPSLRGNTEAFF.

The chain uses TRBV18 and TRBJ2-3; 12 bases map to TRBD2. With 3 bases clipped from V and 5 bases from J, the junction kept 3 bases outside the gene matches. Looked up from germline, CDR1 is KGHSH and CDR2 is LQKENI. The CDR3 contains 15 residues. CDR3 sequence reads: CASSPTSGSQDTQYF. DNA of the CDR3: TGTGCCAGCTCACCGACTAGCGGGAGTCAAGATACGCAGTATTTT.

J is TRBJ1-5 and V is TRBV18; 12 positions agree with TRBD1. The trim removed 5 bases at V and 7 bases at J, leaving 6 bases unmatched. This CDR3 spans 15 amino acids. CDR1 is KGHSH, CDR2 LQKENI, per germline. CDR3 nucleotides: TGTGCCAGCTCAAGAGGGACAGGGGGCGGACAGCCCCAGCATTTT. Residues: CASSRGTGGGQPQHF.

Comments on this clone: The identical CDR3 is also encoded by other nucleotide sequences in the sample. This sequence joins TRBV9 and TRBJ2-2; D not certain. Per germline, CDR1 SGDLS and CDR2 YYNGEE. Trimming removed 0 bases from V and 1 base from J, with 4 bases in between. CDR3 length: 14 amino acids. CDR3 amino acids: CASSVGQNTGELFF. Here the CDR3 DNA reads TGTGCCAGCAGCGTAGGTCAGAACACCGGGGAGCTGTTTTTT.

The V gene is TRBV19, the J gene TRBJ2-7, with a possible D match to TRBD1 (6 bases). Trimming cost V 1 base and J 5 bases, with 15 bases left between them. The CDR3 spans 15 residues. Per the germline V gene, CDR1 is LNHDA and CDR2 is SQIVND (reference sequence). CDR3 sequence (DNA): TGTGCCAGTAGTATAGTCCGGACAGAGGTCCACGAGCAGTACTTC. Its protein is CASSIVRTEVHEQYF. Filled out from reference TRBV19 and TRBJ2-7, the complete variable domain reads DGGITQSPKYLFRKEGQNVTLSCEQNLNHDAMYWYRQDPGQGLRLIYYSQIVNDFQKGDIAEGYSVSREKKESFPLTVTSAQKNPTAFYLCASSIVRTEVHEQYFGPGTRLTVT.

This clone came up once. The chain joins TRBV27 to TRBJ1-1; D is unclear. Per germline, CDR1 MNHEY and CDR2 SMNVEV (reference sequence). V lost 5 bases, J lost 0 bases, and 10 bases lay in between. This CDR3 comprises 14 residues. CDR3 sequence (DNA): TGTGCCAGCAGTCCAAGTAACATGAACACTGAAGCTTTCTTT. This translates into CASSPSNMNTEAFF.

The chain uses TRBV6-5 and TRBJ2-7; 12 bases fit TRBD2. The germline gives CDR1 MNHEY, CDR2 SVGAGI. The CDR3 has 15 amino acids. Trimming at V came to 4 bases and at J to 4 bases, leaving 5 bases not matched to a gene. In DNA form, the CDR3 reads TGTGCCAGCAGTTGGACGACTAGCGGGAGTTACGAGCAGTACTTC. Translating gives CASSWTTSGSYEQYF.

The chain links TRBV27 to TRBJ2-7; TRBD1 matches 7 bases. CDR3 length: 15 amino acids. Germline V gene lookup returns CDR1 MNHEY and CDR2 SMNVEV (reference sequence). The V gene end was trimmed by 5 bases and the J gene end by 4 bases; junction bases not matched to a gene: 11. The CDR3 loop reads CASSRQGTPAYEQYF. CDR3 in DNA: TGTGCCAGCAGTCGACAGGGTACCCCCGCTTACGAGCAGTACTTC.

The chain combines TRBV27 with TRBJ2-2; weak D call: TRBD2 (6 bases). Looked up from germline, CDR1 is MNHEY and CDR2 is SMNVEV (reference sequence). The CDR3 has 16 amino acids. The V end was cut by 7 bases, the J end by 6 bases, with 21 bases between. The CDR3 sequence: CASMIHGTPGPGELFF. The CDR3 DNA reads TGTGCCAGCATGATTCATGGGACTCCGGGTCCCGGGGAGCTGTTTTTT.

The rearrangement uses TRBV11-2 and TRBJ2-1; 11 bases are shared with TRBD2. CDR3 size: 15 residues. Germline V gene lookup returns CDR1 SGHAT and CDR2 FQNNGV. V shed 2 bases, J shed 5 bases, and the junction held 2 bases outside the gene matches. CDR3 amino acids: CASSLLAGGNNEQFF. CDR3 in DNA: TGTGCCAGCAGCTTACTAGCGGGAGGAAACAATGAGCAGTTCTTC.

The chain uses TRBV6-5 and TRBJ1-2; D is perhaps TRBD1 (6 bases). The CDR3 is 13 residues long. Germline CDR1 reads MNHEY; CDR2 reads SVGAGI. Trimming shortened V by 3 bases and J by 4 bases, and 9 bases separated the two germline ends. The CDR3 protein is CASSYGQLYGYTF. CDR3 nucleotides: TGTGCCAGCAGTTATGGACAGCTCTATGGCTACACCTTC.

V is TRBV5-1 and J is TRBJ2-1; 11 nucleotides agree with TRBD2. Trimming took 5 bases from V and 8 from J; bases not matched to a gene: 9. Germline lookup yields CDR1 SGHRS and CDR2 YFSETQ. The CDR3 spans 15 residues. The DNA of the CDR3 is TGCGCCAGCAGACTAGCGGGAGAGGTGGTGGATGAGCAGTTCTTC. Residues: CASRLAGEVVDEQFF. The full variable domain, its missing parts supplied by reference TRBV5-1 and TRBJ2-1, is KAGVTQTPRYLIKTRGQQVTLSCSPISGHRSVSWYQQTPGQGLQFLFEYFSETQRNKGNFPGRFSGRQFSNSRSEMNVSTLELGDSALYLCASRLAGEVVDEQFFGPGTRLTVL.

J is TRBJ1-2 and V is TRBV27, with 7 bases lining up with TRBD1. The CDR3 runs 13 residues. Germline CDR1 reads MNHEY; CDR2 reads SMNVEV (reference sequence). The J segment lost 5 bases and the V segment lost 3 bases, leaving 3 bases of the junction unmatched. CDR3 sequence: CASSLGQPYGYTF. CDR3 nucleotide sequence: TGTGCCAGCAGTTTGGGACAGCCATATGGCTACACCTTC.

The chain employs TRBV29-1 and TRBJ1-2; weak D call: TRBD1 (6 bases). The length of the CDR3 is 15 residues. Between the trimmed V and J ends, which lost 3 bases and 3 bases, there was a span of 17 bases. Germline V gene lookup returns CDR1 SQVTM and CDR2 ANQGSEA. The CDR3 here is CSVEVVRGPYYGYTF. As DNA, the CDR3 is TGCAGCGTTGAGGTTGTCAGGGGACCCTACTATGGCTACACCTTC.

The V gene is TRBV3-1 (or the pseudogene TRBV3-2), the J gene TRBJ1-2; 11 nucleotides line up with TRBD1. J gave up 8 bases and V 4 bases, and 6 bases lay outside the gene matches. Germline V gene sequence: CDR1 LGHDT, CDR2 YNNKEL (reference sequence). The CDR3 has 14 amino acids. CDR3 in amino acids: CASSRPGQGVGYTF. Here the CDR3 DNA reads TGTGCCAGCAGCCGACCGGGACAGGGGGTCGGCTACACCTTC.

The chain recombines TRBV5-1 with TRBJ1-6; no clear D gene. The CDR3 has 13 amino acids. V was cut by 2 bases and J by 10 bases, with 10 bases left in between. Germline V gene data show CDR1 as SGHRS and CDR2 as YFSETQ. The CDR3 DNA reads as TGCGCCAGCAGCTTTTCGGGAGAATCACCCCTCCACTTT. Residues: CASSFSGESPLHF.

The J gene is TRBJ1-2, the V gene TRBV24-1, with D perhaps matching TRBD1 (6 bases). Per germline, CDR1 KGHDR and CDR2 SFDVKD. V was trimmed by 0 bases and J by 7 bases, leaving 11 bases between them. This CDR3 spans 14 amino acids. The CDR3 nucleotides are TGTGCCACCAGTGATTTGGGGGGCGCCTCTGGCTACACCTTC. Amino acid sequence: CATSDLGGASGYTF.

The chain recombines TRBV7-9 with TRBJ1-4; 8 bases match TRBD1. Trimming took 3 bases from V and 7 from J; bases not matched to a gene: 7. This CDR3 spans 15 amino acids. The germline gives CDR1 SEHNR, CDR2 FQNEAQ (reference sequence). The CDR3 protein is CASSFGTGVGEKLFF. The CDR3 coding sequence is TGTGCCAGCAGCTTCGGGACAGGTGTTGGTGAAAAACTGTTTTTT. Together with reference TRBV7-9 and TRBJ1-4, the CDR3 gives the full variable domain: DTGVSQNPRHKITKRGQNVTFRCDPISEHNRLYWYRQTLGQGPEFLTYFQNEAQLEKSRLLSDRFSAERPKGSFSTLEIQRTEQGDSAMYLCASSFGTGVGEKLFFGSGTQLSVL.

As regards this clone: Additional DNA sequences in this sample encode the identical CDR3. The J gene is TRBJ2-7, the V gene TRBV5-1, with 8 nucleotides matching TRBD2. Germline V gene sequence: CDR1 SGHRS, CDR2 YFSETQ. CDR3 length: 14 residues. Trimming cost V 0 bases and J 3 bases; bases outside gene matches: 2. The CDR3 bases are TGCGCCAGCAGCTTGGCCGGGACTAGCTACGAGCAGTACTTC. Amino acids: CASSLAGTSYEQYF.

The chain joins TRBV25-1 to TRBJ1-3; D is undetermined. This CDR3 region has 15 residues. Germline values: CDR1 MGHDK, CDR2 SYGVNS. Trimming removed 3 bases at V and 6 bases at J, with 15 bases between. CDR3 nucleotides: TGTGCCAGCAGTGACCCGGGGAGTCGCGCAAACACCATATATTTT. Its protein is CASSDPGSRANTIYF.

This clone has a single count. The rearrangement uses TRBV12-5 and TRBJ2-1; 12 positions agree with TRBD2. This CDR3 spans 18 amino acids. Germline-derived CDR1 and CDR2 are LGHNT and FRNRAP. With 1 base clipped from V and 6 bases from J, the junction kept 10 bases outside the gene matches. CDR3: CASGLGLAGASFGNEQFF. The CDR3 nucleotides are TGTGCTAGTGGTTTGGGACTAGCGGGAGCCTCGTTTGGCAATGAGCAGTTCTTC.

Worth noting for this clone: Other DNA sequences in this specimen translate into the identical CDR3. J is TRBJ1-4 and V is TRBV11-3, with 8 bases that match TRBD1. The CDR3 is 15 amino acids. Trimming at V came to 5 bases and at J to 5 bases, leaving 7 bases not matched to a gene. CDR1 SGHNT and CDR2 YENEEA come from the germline V gene. The CDR3 DNA is TGTGCCAGCAGCACCCGGACAGGGCCCAATGAAAAACTGTTTTTT. Its protein product is CASSTRTGPNEKLFF.